These 12 T cell receptor beta chains share one sample of origin, sequenced in a study of T cells in localized non-small cell lung cancer. TCRdb's copy holds only in-frame clones and misses some; the assay was immunoSEQ multiplex PCR. This table holds about 25,000 clones, about 91% found once. Material: peripheral blood mononuclear cells, obtained before any cancer treatment. The receptors stem from a woman between 35 and 75 years old with stage III lung adenocarcinoma.

The rearrangement joins TRBV4-1 to TRBJ2-3; D ambiguous. The CDR3 contains 15 residues. Germline CDR1 reads MGHRA; CDR2 reads YSYEKL. V dropped 0 bases and J dropped 6 bases, with 13 bases sitting between them. The CDR3, as DNA: TGCGCCAGCAGCCAAGACCCAACTGGTGCGGATACGCAGTATTTT. Translation: CASSQDPTGADTQYF.

The genes are TRBV5-4 and TRBJ2-5; perhaps TRBD2 as D (6 bases). With the DNA end fitting TRBJ2-7 better, the J assignment may be wrong. CDR3 length: 14 amino acids. The germline CDR1 and CDR2 sequences are SGHNT and YYREEE (reference sequence). CDR3 DNA sequence: TGTGCCAGCAGTCCGACCGGGAGTGATCACGAGCAGTACTTC. Translation: CASSPTGSDHEQYF.

The V gene is TRBV5-5, the J gene TRBJ2-5; 7 nucleotides align to TRBD2. The V segment lost 4 bases and the J segment 2 bases; nucleotides outside the gene matches: 11. CDR1 and CDR2 from the germline V gene are SGHKS and YYEKEE (reference sequence). The CDR3 runs to 16 residues. CDR3 sequence reads: CASSPKPGLTQETQYF. The CDR3 coding sequence is TGTGCCAGCAGCCCGAAACCGGGACTAACACAAGAGACCCAGTACTTC.

The rearrangement links TRBV5-1 to TRBJ2-2, with 7 bases that match TRBD2. This CDR3 contains 16 residues. V dropped 1 base and J dropped 1; count of bases not matched to a gene: 4. CDR1 SGHRS and CDR2 YFSETQ come from the germline V gene. The CDR3 DNA sequence: TGCGCCAGCAGCTTGTTCACGGGGGGGAACACCGGGGAGCTGTTTTTT. The encoded protein is CASSLFTGGNTGELFF.

About this clone: The same CDR3 can be traced to other DNA sequences in this sample. The chain couples TRBV15 to TRBJ2-5; no firm D call. The CDR3 extends over 15 amino acids. V lost 0 bases and J 1 base, leaving 9 bases between the germline ends. Germline CDR1 LNHNV, CDR2 YYDKDF (reference sequence). The CDR3 sequence: CATSRDPGPQETQYF. The CDR3 DNA follows: TGTGCCACCAGCAGAGATCCCGGACCCCAAGAGACCCAGTACTTC.

The rearrangement joins TRBV6-1 to TRBJ2-7, with 10 bases that match TRBD2. The CDR3 covers 13 residues. The V gene end was trimmed by 8 bases and the J gene end by 2 bases; junction bases not matched to a gene: 3. The V gene's germline CDR1 is MNHNS and CDR2 SASEGT. CDR3 region: CASGGLAAYEQYF. The CDR3 DNA is TGTGCCAGCGGAGGACTAGCGGCCTACGAGCAGTACTTC.

The V call is TRBV6-6, the J call TRBJ1-1; unclear D gene. The CDR3 consists of 15 residues. V lost 6 bases and J lost 1, with 15 bases in between. Germline values: CDR1 MNHNY, CDR2 SVGAGI (reference sequence). The CDR3 sequence is CASSPFGNSNTEAFF. The CDR3 DNA follows: TGTGCCAGCAGCCCCTTTGGGAATTCGAACACTGAAGCTTTCTTT.

V and J are TRBV7-2 and TRBJ1-1; D is possibly TRBD1 (6 bases). Trimming left V 1 base short and J 0 bases short, with 12 bases between. The CDR3 runs 16 residues. In germline, CDR1 is SGHTA, CDR2 FQGNSA. The CDR3 DNA sequence: TGTGCCAGCAGCTTAGTGGCAGGGGAAATGAACACTGAAGCTTTCTTT. It specifies CASSLVAGEMNTEAFF.

This sequence joins TRBV7-2 and TRBJ2-3; TRBD2 might be the D (7 bases). V gave up 3 bases and J gave up 5 bases, with 12 bases separating them. The CDR3 is made up of 14 amino acids. CDR1 and CDR2 from the germline V gene are SGHTA and FQGNSA. The CDR3 region is CASSFSGGLDTQYF. The CDR3 nucleotides read TGTGCCAGCAGCTTTTCCGGGGGGCTAGATACGCAGTATTTT.

V is TRBV10-3 and J is TRBJ2-4; D might be TRBD2 (6 bases). From germline, CDR1 is ENHRY and CDR2 SYGVKD. The CDR3 extends over 17 amino acids. Deletions cut 3 bases from V and 2 bases from J, with 17 bases between. This chain's CDR3 is CAISELDGGGTKNIQYF. As DNA, the CDR3 is TGTGCCATCAGTGAACTAGACGGTGGGGGGACCAAAAACATTCAGTACTTC.

The V gene is TRBV4-3, the J gene TRBJ2-1; possibly TRBD2 for D (5 bases). The CDR3 loop spans 15 amino acids. Between the trimmed V and J ends, which lost 0 bases and 2 bases, there was a span of 8 bases. Germline-derived CDR1 and CDR2 are LGHNA and YSLEER. The CDR3 reads CASSQEAVTYNEQFF. The CDR3 DNA reads as TGCGCCAGCAGCCAAGAAGCGGTTACCTACAATGAGCAGTTCTTC.

V is TRBV7-4 and J is TRBJ2-6; D unclear. The CDR3 covers 17 residues. Trimming cost V 5 bases and J 5 bases, with 19 bases left between them. Germline CDR1 reads SGHVT; CDR2 reads SQSDAQ. The CDR3 loop is CASSSSSSQSRANVLTF. The CDR3 DNA reads TGTGCCAGCAGCAGCTCCAGCTCACAAAGTCGGGCCAACGTCCTGACTTTC.